Described below is a single TCR beta chain sequence and its context. Its specificity is not known. Running of the assay took place at deep level. Libraries were prepared by immunoSEQ multiplex PCR; TCRdb keeps only in-frame clonotypes and omits some of them. The sample lists 500,000 to 550,000 clones; more than 95% were seen once. The sample is drawn from a study of shared clonotypes between healthy human individuals. As for the study in general: Each donor's CD8 memory used one plate, CD8 naive two, each CD4 subset three. The study, taken as a whole, reports: What naive subsets generally showed was a larger estimated richness than memory subsets showed.

A split of CD4+ cells into CD45RA+ naive and CD45RA-negative memory subsets was performed. This clonotype originated in a woman aged 25 to 39 in good health. Sequencing was carried out using naive CD4+ T cells sorted from blood. Subset noted: CD45RA+ positively selected.

As DNA, the CDR3 is TGTGCCAGCAGTCAACGGACAGTGATGAACACCGGGGAGCTGTTTTTT. Translating gives CASSQRTVMNTGELFF. The chain uses TRBV2 and TRBJ2-2; tentative D call: TRBD1 (6 bases). The CDR3 length is 16 residues. V shed 5 bases and J shed 1 base, with 14 bases lying between them. Germline values: CDR1 SNHLY, CDR2 FYNNEI.